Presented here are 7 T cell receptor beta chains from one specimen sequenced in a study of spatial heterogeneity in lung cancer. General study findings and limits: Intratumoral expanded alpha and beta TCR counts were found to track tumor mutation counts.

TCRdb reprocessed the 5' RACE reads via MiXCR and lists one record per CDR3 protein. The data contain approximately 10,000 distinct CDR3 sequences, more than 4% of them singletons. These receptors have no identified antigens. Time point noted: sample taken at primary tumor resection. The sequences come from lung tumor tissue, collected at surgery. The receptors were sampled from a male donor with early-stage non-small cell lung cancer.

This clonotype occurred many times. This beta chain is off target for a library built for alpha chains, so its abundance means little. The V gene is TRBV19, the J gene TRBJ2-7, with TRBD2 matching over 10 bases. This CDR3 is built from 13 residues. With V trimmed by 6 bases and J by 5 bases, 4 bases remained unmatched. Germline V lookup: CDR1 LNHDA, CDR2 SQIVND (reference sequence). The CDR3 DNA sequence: TGTGCCAGTAGCCGCGGACTAGCGGACGAGCAGTACTTC. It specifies CASSRGLADEQYF.

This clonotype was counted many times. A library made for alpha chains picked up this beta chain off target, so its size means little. The CDR3 DNA reads as TGCAGTGCTGCAGGGGGAGTGATGCGTGCCACAGATACGCAGTATTTT. Amino acid sequence: CSAAGGVMRATDTQYF. V is TRBV20-1 and J is TRBJ2-3; the match to TRBD1 covers 7 bases. From germline, CDR1 is DFQATT and CDR2 SNEGSKA (reference sequence). This CDR3 has 16 amino acids. Trimming at V came to 5 bases and at J to 2 bases, leaving 13 bases not matched to a gene.

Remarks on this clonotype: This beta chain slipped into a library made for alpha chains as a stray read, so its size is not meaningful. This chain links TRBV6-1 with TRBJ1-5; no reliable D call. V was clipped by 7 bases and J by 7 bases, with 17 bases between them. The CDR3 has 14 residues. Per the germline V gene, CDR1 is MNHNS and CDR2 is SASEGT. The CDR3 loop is CASTEAGLSQPQHF. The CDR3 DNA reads TGTGCCAGCACCGAGGCGGGGTTAAGCCAGCCCCAGCATTTT.

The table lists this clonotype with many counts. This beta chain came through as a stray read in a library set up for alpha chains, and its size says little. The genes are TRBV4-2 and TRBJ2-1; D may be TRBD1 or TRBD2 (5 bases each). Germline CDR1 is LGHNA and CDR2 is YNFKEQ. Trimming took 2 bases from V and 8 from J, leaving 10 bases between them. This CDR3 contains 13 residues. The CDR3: CASSQFRDDEQFF. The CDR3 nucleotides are TGTGCCAGCAGCCAATTTAGGGACGATGAGCAGTTCTTC.

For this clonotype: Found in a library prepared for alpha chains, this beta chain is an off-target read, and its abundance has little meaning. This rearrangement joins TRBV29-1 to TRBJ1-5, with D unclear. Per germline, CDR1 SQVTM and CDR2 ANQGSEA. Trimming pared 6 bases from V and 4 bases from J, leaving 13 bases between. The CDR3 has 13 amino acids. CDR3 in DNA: TGCAGCGTCAAGATCGACGGAAATCAGCCCCAGCATTTT. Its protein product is CSVKIDGNQPQHF.

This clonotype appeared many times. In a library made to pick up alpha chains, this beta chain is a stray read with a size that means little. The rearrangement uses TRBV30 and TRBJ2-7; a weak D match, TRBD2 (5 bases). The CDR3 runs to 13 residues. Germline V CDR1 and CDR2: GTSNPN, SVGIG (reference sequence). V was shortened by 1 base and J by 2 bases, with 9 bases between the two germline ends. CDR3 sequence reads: CAWSGGAAYEQYF. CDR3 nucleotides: TGTGCCTGGAGTGGGGGAGCGGCCTACGAGCAGTACTTC. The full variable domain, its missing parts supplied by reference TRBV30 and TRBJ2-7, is SQTIHQWPATLVQPVGSPLSLECTVEGTSNPNLYWYRQAAGRGLQLLFYSVGIGQISSEVPQNLSASRPQDRQFILSSKKLLLSDSGFYLCAWSGGAAYEQYFGPGTRLTVT.

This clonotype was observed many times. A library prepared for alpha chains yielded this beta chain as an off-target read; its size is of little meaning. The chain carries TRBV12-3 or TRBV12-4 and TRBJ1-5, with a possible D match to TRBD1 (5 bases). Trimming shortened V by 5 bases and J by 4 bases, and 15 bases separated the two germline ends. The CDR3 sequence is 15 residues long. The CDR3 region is CASSRQGIGNQPQHF. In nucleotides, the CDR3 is TGTGCCAGCAGTCGTCAGGGAATTGGAAATCAGCCCCAGCATTTT.